These 16 T cell receptor beta chains originate from one sample sequenced in a study of shared clonotypes between healthy human individuals (dated by TCRdb to 2018 to 2021). Library method: the immunoSEQ multiplex PCR assay. TCRdb re-hosts the immuneACCESS table, in-frame sequences only. Its copies lack some clones; in the studies checked, an unresolved V gene accounts for under half of them, and the cause for the rest is not known. A total of some 680,000 clones appear in this sample, around 73% of them only once. The top ten clonotypes cover 1.5% to 2% of the sample. Sequencing was performed on memory CD4+ T cells sorted from blood. The cell subset or site label, read with the paper, signifies: CD45RA-negative fraction. The receptors were gathered from a woman aged 30 to 39 in good health.

The chain has TRBV2 and TRBJ2-3; D is tentatively TRBD1 or TRBD2 (7 bases each). Germline CDR1 reads SNHLY; CDR2 reads FYNNEI. CDR3 size: 16 residues. V lost 6 bases, J lost 8 bases, and 24 bases lay in between. The CDR3 loop is CASSVQGTDPGGTQYF. The CDR3 DNA sequence: TGTGCCAGCAGCGTCCAGGGGACAGACCCGGGGGGTACGCAGTATTTT.

The rearrangement links TRBV5-1 to TRBJ2-2; TRBD2 matches 7 bases. Germline CDR1 and CDR2: SGHRS and YFSETQ. The ends lost 2 bases at V and 5 bases at J; junction bases unmatched: 9. This CDR3 spans 16 amino acids. DNA of the CDR3: TGCGCCAGCAGCTTTTTGGCGGGAGTCTCGACCGGGGAGCTGTTTTTT. Its translation: CASSFLAGVSTGELFF. The full variable domain, rest sourced from reference TRBV5-1 and TRBJ2-2, is KAGVTQTPRYLIKTRGQQVTLSCSPISGHRSVSWYQQTPGQGLQFLFEYFSETQRNKGNFPGRFSGRQFSNSRSEMNVSTLELGDSALYLCASSFLAGVSTGELFFGEGSRLTVL.

V and J are TRBV6-6 and TRBJ2-2; 8 nucleotides align to TRBD1. Germline V lookup: CDR1 MNHNY, CDR2 SVGAGI (reference sequence). This CDR3 contains 15 residues. V lost 5 bases to trimming and J lost 7 bases; unmatched junction nucleotides: 9. The CDR3 sequence is CASSPRQGKHGELFF. CDR3 sequence (DNA): TGTGCCAGCAGTCCGCGACAGGGGAAACACGGGGAGCTGTTTTTT.

J is TRBJ1-1 and V is TRBV11-2; TRBD1 matches 8 bases. This CDR3 has 16 amino acids. Germline V CDR1 and CDR2: SGHAT, FQNNGV. Trimming at V came to 1 base and at J to 4 bases, leaving 8 bases not matched to a gene. CDR3 loop: CASSLVQGASSTEAFF. The CDR3 nucleotides read TGTGCCAGCAGCTTAGTCCAGGGGGCATCGAGCACTGAAGCTTTCTTT.

This clone was detected ten times or more. This rearrangement joins TRBV28 to TRBJ1-3; D gene unclear. The CDR3 length is 13 residues. CDR1 is MDHEN, CDR2 SYDVKM, per germline. V was cut by 7 bases and J by 0 bases, with 7 bases left in between. CDR3 nucleotides: TGTGCCAGCACGGAGGTCTCTGGAAACACCATATATTTT. Amino acids: CASTEVSGNTIYF.

This chain joins TRBV27 and TRBJ1-2; D gene uncertain. Trimming pared 5 bases from V and 3 bases from J, leaving 10 bases between. The CDR3 length is 13 residues. The V gene's germline CDR1 is MNHEY and CDR2 SMNVEV (reference sequence). DNA of the CDR3: TGTGCCAGCAGTCCGACACAATACTATGGCTACACCTTC. Residues: CASSPTQYYGYTF.

This clone came up a few times. The chain links TRBV28 to TRBJ2-7, with 8 positions matching TRBD1. CDR1 is MDHEN and CDR2 is SYDVKM in the germline V gene. After removal of 5 bases from V and 7 bases from J, the junction contained 10 bases not matched to a gene. CDR3 length equals 14 residues. CDR3 in DNA: TGTGCCAGCAGTAGGGGGACAGGCGTTGAAGAGCAGTACTTC. Its protein product is CASSRGTGVEEQYF.

The CDR3 DNA follows: TGTGCCAGCAGTTACTCTGGACTCAAAGAGTCCTACGAGCAGTACTTC. Amino acid sequence: CASSYSGLKESYEQYF. This rearrangement joins TRBV6-6 to TRBJ2-7, with D possibly being TRBD2 (5 bases). Germline assignment: CDR1 MNHNY and CDR2 SVGAGI (reference sequence). The V end lost 0 bases, the J end lost 1 base, and 13 bases lay between the germline ends. The CDR3 is 16 amino acids.

In regard to this clone: The sample carries other DNA sequences with the same CDR3. CDR3 sequence: CASTRANEQFF. The CDR3 DNA follows: TGTGCCAGCACCAGGGCCAATGAGCAGTTCTTC. The rearrangement uses TRBV6-1 and TRBJ2-1; TRBD1 might be the D (5 bases). The germline V gene has CDR1 MNHNS and CDR2 SASEGT. The CDR3 has 11 amino acids. V dropped 7 bases and J dropped 6 bases, with 7 bases sitting between them.

A few counts support this clone. The V and J genes are TRBV15 and TRBJ1-1; 7 nucleotides match TRBD1. The CDR3 contains 14 residues. Trimming took 5 bases from V and 8 from J; bases not matched to a gene: 11. The germline V gene has CDR1 LNHNV and CDR2 YYDKDF (reference sequence). The DNA for the CDR3 is TGTGCCACCAGCGTCGGGACAGAGGGTTCGGAAGCTTTCTTT. Protein sequence: CATSVGTEGSEAFF.

The V and J genes are TRBV5-1 and TRBJ1-2; 8 bases are a match to TRBD1. The CDR3 loop spans 16 amino acids. The V and J ends lost 5 bases and 6 bases, in that order; junction bases with no gene match: 15. From germline, CDR1 is SGHRS and CDR2 YFSETQ. CDR3 coding DNA: TGCGCCAGCAGACCAAGCCGACAGGGGAATATGGATGGCTACACCTTC. Protein sequence: CASRPSRQGNMDGYTF. The full variable domain, rest sourced from reference TRBV5-1 and TRBJ1-2, is KAGVTQTPRYLIKTRGQQVTLSCSPISGHRSVSWYQQTPGQGLQFLFEYFSETQRNKGNFPGRFSGRQFSNSRSEMNVSTLELGDSALYLCASRPSRQGNMDGYTFGSGTRLTVV.

Only a few counts were recorded for this clone. The J gene is TRBJ2-4, the V gene TRBV18, with a weak D call TRBD2 (7 bases). The V end lost 3 bases, the J end lost 3 bases, and 12 bases lay between the germline ends. The germline CDR1 and CDR2 sequences are KGHSH and LQKENI. The CDR3 has 15 residues. In DNA, the CDR3 is TGTGCCAGCTCACCGGCGGGGGCCGGCAAAAACATTCAGTACTTC. Translating it yields CASSPAGAGKNIQYF.

The rearrangement joins TRBV6-5 to TRBJ1-3; D remains unclear. The V gene lost 5 bases and the J gene lost 0 bases, with 8 bases spanning the gap. Germline CDR1 MNHEY, CDR2 SVGAGI. The length of the CDR3 is 14 residues. The CDR3, as DNA: TGTGCCAGCAGTAGGGAGCACTCTGGAAACACCATATATTTT. As protein: CASSREHSGNTIYF.

This chain connects TRBV7-2 to TRBJ2-3; possibly TRBD1 or TRBD2 for D (5 bases each). V lost 6 bases, J lost 5 bases, and 12 bases lay in between. The V gene's germline CDR1 is SGHTA and CDR2 FQGNSA. There are 13 residues in the CDR3. The CDR3 coding sequence is TGTGCCAGCAGGAGGGGTTTCGGAGATACGCAGTATTTT. It codes for CASRRGFGDTQYF.

In its sample, this clone was seen once. The genes are TRBV18 and TRBJ2-2, with D possibly being TRBD2 (6 bases). The CDR3 covers 16 residues. Trimming took off 6 bases at V and 0 bases at J, with 14 bases between the two ends. Looked up from germline, CDR1 is KGHSH and CDR2 is LQKENI. Written as DNA, the CDR3 is TGTGCCAGCTCCATCCTCGGAGGGGCGAACACCGGGGAGCTGTTTTTT. Amino acids: CASSILGGANTGELFF.

The CDR3 here is CASSESKRGTDFTDTQYF. Here the CDR3 DNA reads TGTGCCAGCAGTGAATCGAAGAGGGGGACAGATTTCACAGATACGCAGTATTTT. The chain combines TRBV25-1 with TRBJ2-3, with TRBD1 matching over 7 bases. CDR3 size: 18 residues. Germline lookup yields CDR1 MGHDK and CDR2 SYGVNS. The junction had 12 bases not matched to a gene; V was cut back by 1 base and J by 2 bases.